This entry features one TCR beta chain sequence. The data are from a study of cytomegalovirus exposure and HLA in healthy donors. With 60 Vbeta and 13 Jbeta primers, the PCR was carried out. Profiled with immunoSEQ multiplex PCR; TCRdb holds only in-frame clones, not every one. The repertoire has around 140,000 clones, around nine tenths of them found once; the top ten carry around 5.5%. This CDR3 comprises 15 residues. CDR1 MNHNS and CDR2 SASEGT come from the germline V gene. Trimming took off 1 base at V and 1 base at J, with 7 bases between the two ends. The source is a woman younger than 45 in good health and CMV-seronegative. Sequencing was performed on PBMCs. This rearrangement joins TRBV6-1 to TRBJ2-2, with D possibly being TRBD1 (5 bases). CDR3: CASSEGQGNTGELFF. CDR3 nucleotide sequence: TGTGCCAGCAGTGAAGGTCAGGGGAACACCGGGGAGCTGTTTTTT.